This T cell receptor beta chain originates from a study of blood T cell repertoires in COVID-19. Study information: Sites in the United States, Italy and Spain provided acute and convalescent COVID-19 samples. PBMCs, B-cell-depleted T cells, or T cells provided the cDNA or gDNA that made up the material.

The CDR3 extends over 15 amino acids. CDR1 is MNHEY, CDR2 SVGEGT, per germline. V lost 6 bases and J lost 6, with 17 bases in between. Methods used by the authors: Reference gene primer amplification yielded estimated nucleated cell counts. TCRdb's table, derived via immunoSEQ multiplex PCR, lists solely in-frame clones and lacks some. V and J calls and clone size follow that table, whereas D and trimming were derived from the DNA. The table includes about 110,000 clones, 70% to 90% detected once. The gene calls are TRBV6-2 or TRBV6-3 and TRBJ1-4; D perhaps matches TRBD1 (5 bases). Sequenced material: peripheral blood. The source of this sequence is a woman aged 45 to 65 with acute or convalescent COVID-19. The CDR3 coding sequence is TGTGCCAGCAGCAGCAAGGGGCTTGCGGATGAAAAACTGTTTTTT. Its protein product is CASSSKGLADEKLFF.